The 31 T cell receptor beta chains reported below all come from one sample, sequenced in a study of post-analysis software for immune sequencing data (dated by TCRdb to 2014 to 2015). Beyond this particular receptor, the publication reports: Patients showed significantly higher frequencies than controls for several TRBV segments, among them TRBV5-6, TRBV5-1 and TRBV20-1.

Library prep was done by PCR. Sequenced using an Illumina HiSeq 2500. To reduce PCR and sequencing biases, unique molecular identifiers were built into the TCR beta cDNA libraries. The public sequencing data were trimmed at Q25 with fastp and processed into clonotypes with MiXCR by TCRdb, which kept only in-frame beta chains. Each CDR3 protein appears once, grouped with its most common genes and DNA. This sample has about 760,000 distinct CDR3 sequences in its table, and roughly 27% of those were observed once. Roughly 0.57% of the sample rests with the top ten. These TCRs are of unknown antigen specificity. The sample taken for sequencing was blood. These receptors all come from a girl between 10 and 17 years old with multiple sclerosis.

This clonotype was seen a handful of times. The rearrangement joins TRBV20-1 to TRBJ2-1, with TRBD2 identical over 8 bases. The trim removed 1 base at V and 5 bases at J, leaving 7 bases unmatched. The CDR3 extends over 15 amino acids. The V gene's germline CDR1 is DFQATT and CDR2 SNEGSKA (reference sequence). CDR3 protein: CSARVSGRRDNEQFF. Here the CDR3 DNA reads TGCAGTGCTAGAGTAAGCGGGAGAAGGGACAATGAGCAGTTCTTC.

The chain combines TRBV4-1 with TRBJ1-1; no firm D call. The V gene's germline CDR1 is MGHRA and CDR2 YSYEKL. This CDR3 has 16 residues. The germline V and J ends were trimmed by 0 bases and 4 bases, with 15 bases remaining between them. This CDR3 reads CASSQESNGFGTEAFF. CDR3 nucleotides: TGCGCCAGCAGCCAAGAGTCGAATGGATTCGGCACTGAAGCTTTCTTT.

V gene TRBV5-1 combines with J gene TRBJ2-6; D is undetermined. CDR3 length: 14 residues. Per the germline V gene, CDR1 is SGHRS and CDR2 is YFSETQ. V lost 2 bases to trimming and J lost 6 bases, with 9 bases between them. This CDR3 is CASSFRWEANVLTF. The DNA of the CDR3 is TGCGCCAGCAGCTTTCGGTGGGAGGCCAACGTCCTGACTTTC.

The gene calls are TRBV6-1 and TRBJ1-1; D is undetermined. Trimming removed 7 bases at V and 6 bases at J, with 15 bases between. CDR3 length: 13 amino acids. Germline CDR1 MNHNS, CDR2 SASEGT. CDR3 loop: CASNQRISAEAFF. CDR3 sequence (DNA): TGTGCCAGCAATCAAAGGATATCCGCTGAAGCTTTCTTT.

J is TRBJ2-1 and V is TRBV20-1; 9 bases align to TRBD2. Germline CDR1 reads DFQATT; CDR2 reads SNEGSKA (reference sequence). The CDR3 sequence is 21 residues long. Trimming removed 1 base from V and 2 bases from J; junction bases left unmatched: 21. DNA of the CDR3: TGCAGTGCTAGAGGATTCGTGGGTCTTAGCGGGGGCGGGAATCCCTACAATGAGCAGTTCTTC. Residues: CSARGFVGLSGGGNPYNEQFF.

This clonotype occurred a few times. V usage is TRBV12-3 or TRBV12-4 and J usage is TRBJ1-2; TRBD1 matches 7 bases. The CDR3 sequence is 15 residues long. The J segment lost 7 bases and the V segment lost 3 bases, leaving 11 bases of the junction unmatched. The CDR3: CASSFTQGQGRGYTF. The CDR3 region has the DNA TGTGCCAGCAGTTTCACACAGGGGCAAGGGCGTGGCTACACCTTC.

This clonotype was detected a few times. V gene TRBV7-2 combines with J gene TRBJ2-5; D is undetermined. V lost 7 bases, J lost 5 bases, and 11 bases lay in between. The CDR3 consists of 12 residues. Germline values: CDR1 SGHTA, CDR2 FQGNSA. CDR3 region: CASTVPRETQYF. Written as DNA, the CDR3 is TGTGCCAGCACCGTCCCTAGGGAGACCCAGTACTTC. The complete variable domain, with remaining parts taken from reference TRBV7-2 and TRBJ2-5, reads GAGVSQSPSNKVTEKGKDVELRCDPISGHTALYWYRQSLGQGLEFLIYFQGNSAPDKSGLPSDRFSAERTGGSVSTLTIQRTQQEDSAVYLCASTVPRETQYFGPGTRLLVL.

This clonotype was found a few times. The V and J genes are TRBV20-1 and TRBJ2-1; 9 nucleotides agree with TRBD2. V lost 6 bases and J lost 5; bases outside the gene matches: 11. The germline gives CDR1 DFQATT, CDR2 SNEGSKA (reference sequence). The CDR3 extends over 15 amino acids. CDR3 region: CSAGGTSGWHNEQFF. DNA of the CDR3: TGCAGTGCAGGAGGCACTAGCGGGTGGCACAATGAGCAGTTCTTC.

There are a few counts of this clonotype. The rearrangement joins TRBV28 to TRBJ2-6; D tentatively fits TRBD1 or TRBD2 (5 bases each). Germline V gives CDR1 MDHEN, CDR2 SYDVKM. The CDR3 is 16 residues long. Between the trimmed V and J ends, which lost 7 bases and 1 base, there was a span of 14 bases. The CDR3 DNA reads TGTGCCAGCACCCCCCGGGGCAGGTCTGGGGCCAACGTCCTGACTTTC. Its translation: CASTPRGRSGANVLTF.

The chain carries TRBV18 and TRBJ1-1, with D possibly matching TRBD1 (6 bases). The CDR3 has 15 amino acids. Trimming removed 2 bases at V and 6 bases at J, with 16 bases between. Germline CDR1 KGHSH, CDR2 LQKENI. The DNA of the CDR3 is TGTGCCAGCTCACCATTTCAGGGGCCATCTCCTGAAGCTTTCTTT. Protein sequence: CASSPFQGPSPEAFF.

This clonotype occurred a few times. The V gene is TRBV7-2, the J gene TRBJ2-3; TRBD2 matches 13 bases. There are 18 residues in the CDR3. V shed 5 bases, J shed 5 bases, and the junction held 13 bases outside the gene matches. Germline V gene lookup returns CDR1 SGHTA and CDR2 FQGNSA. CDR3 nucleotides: TGTGCCAGCAGCCCACTAGCGGGAGGGCCGGCCGAGAAAGATACGCAGTATTTT. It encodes CASSPLAGGPAEKDTQYF. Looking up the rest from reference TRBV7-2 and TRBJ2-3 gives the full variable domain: GAGVSQSPSNKVTEKGKDVELRCDPISGHTALYWYRQSLGQGLEFLIYFQGNSAPDKSGLPSDRFSAERTGGSVSTLTIQRTQQEDSAVYLCASSPLAGGPAEKDTQYFGPGTRLTVL.

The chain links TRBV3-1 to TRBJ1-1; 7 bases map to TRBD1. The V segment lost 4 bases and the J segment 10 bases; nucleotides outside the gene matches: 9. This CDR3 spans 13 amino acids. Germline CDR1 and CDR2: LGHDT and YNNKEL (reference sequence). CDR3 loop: CASSLRQGPGAFF. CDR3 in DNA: TGTGCCAGCAGCCTCCGACAGGGTCCTGGAGCTTTCTTT.

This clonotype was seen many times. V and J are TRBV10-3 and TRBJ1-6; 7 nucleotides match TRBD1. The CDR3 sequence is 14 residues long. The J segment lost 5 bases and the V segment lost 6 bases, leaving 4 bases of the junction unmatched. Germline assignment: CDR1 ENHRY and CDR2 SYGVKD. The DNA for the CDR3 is TGTGCCATCAGCCGGGACAGTAATAATTCACCCCTCCACTTT. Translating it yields CAISRDSNNSPLHF.

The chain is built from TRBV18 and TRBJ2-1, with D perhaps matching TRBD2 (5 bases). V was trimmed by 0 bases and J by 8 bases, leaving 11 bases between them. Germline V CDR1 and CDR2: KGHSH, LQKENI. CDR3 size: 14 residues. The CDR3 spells CASSPPQRWDEQFF. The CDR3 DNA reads TGTGCCAGCTCACCACCTCAGCGGTGGGATGAGCAGTTCTTC.

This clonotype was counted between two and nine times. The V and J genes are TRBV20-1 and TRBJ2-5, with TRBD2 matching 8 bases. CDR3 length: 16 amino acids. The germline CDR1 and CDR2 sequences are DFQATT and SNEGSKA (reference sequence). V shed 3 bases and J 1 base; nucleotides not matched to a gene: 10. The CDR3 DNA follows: TGCAGTGCTAGGTCCTTCGGACTAGCCATCCAAGAGACCCAGTACTTC. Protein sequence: CSARSFGLAIQETQYF.

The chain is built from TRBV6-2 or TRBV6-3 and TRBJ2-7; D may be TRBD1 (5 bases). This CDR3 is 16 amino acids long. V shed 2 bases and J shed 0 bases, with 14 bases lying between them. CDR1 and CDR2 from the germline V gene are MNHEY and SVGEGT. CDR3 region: CASSYPGISYSYEQYF. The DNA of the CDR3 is TGTGCCAGCAGTTACCCAGGGATATCTTACTCCTACGAGCAGTACTTC.

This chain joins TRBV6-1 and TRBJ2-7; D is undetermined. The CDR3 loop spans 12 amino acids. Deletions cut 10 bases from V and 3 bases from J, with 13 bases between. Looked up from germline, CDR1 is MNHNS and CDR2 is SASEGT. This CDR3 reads CATRAGVYEQYF. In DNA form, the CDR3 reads TGTGCCACACGGGCCGGAGTCTACGAGCAGTACTTC.

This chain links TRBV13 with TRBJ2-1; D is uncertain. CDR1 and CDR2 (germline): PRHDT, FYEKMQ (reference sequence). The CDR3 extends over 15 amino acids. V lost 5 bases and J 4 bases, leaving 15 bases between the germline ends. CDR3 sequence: CASSPCRMRYNEQFF. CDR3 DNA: TGTGCCAGCAGCCCTTGTCGTATGCGTTACAATGAGCAGTTCTTC.

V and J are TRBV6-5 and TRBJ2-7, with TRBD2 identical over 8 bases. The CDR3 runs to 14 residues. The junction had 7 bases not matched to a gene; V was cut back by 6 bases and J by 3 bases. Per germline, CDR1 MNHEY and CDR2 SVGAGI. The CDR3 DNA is TGTGCCAGCAGGCCGCTAGCGGGTCGCTACGAGCAGTACTTC. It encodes CASRPLAGRYEQYF.

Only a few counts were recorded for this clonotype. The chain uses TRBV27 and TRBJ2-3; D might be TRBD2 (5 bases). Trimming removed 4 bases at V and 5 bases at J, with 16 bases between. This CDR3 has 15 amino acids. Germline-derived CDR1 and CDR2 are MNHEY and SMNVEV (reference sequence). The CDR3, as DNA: TGTGCCAGCAGTTATGGCGGGCCGAGCGTAGATACGCAGTATTTT. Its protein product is CASSYGGPSVDTQYF.

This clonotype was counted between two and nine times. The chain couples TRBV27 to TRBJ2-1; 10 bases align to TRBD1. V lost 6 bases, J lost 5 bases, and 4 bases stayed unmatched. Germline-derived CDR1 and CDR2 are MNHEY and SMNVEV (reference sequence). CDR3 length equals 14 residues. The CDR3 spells CASRTGGAHNEQFF. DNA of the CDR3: TGTGCCAGCAGGACAGGGGGCGCCCACAATGAGCAGTTCTTC.

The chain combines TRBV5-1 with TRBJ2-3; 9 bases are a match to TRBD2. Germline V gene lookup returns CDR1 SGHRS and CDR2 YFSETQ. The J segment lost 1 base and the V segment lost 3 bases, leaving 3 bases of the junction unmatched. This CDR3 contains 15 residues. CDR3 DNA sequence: TGCGCCAGCAGCTCCCGACTAGCGGGCACAGATACGCAGTATTTT. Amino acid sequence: CASSSRLAGTDTQYF.

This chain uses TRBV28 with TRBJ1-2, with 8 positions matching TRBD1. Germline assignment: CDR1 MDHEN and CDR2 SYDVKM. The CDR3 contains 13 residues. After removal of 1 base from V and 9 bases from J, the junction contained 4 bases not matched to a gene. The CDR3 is CASSLYGTGRYTF. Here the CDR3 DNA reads TGTGCCAGCAGTTTATACGGGACAGGACGCTACACCTTC.

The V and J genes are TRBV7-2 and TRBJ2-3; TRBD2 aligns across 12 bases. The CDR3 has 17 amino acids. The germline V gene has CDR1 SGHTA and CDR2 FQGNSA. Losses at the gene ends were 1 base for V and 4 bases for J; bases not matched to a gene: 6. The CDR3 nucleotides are TGTGCCAGCAGCTTAGTTCGGCTAGCGGGAGGGGCAGATACGCAGTATTTT. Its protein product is CASSLVRLAGGADTQYF.

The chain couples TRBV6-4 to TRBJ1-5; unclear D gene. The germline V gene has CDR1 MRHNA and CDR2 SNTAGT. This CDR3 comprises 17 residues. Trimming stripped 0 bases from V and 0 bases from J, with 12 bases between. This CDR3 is CASSDSRQPYSNQPQHF. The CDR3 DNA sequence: TGTGCCAGCAGTGACTCGAGGCAGCCGTATAGCAATCAGCCCCAGCATTTT.

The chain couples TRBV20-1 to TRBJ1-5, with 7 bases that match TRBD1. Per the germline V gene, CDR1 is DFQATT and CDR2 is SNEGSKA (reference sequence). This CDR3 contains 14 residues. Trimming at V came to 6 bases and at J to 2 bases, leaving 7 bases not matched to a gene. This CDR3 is CSAQTGWGNQPQHF. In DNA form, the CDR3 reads TGCAGTGCCCAGACAGGGTGGGGCAATCAGCCCCAGCATTTT.

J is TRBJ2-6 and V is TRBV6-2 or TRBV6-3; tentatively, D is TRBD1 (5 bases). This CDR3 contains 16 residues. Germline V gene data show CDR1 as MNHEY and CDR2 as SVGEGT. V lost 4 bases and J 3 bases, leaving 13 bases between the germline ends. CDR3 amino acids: CASSSNQGRGANVLTF. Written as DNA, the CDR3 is TGTGCCAGCAGTTCGAACCAGGGTCGTGGGGCCAACGTCCTGACTTTC.

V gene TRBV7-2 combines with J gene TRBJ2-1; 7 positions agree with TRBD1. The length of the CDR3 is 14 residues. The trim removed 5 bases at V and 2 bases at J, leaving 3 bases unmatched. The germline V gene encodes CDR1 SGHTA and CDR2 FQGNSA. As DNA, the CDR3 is TGTGCCAGCAGCAAGACAGGGACCTACAATGAGCAGTTCTTC. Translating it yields CASSKTGTYNEQFF.

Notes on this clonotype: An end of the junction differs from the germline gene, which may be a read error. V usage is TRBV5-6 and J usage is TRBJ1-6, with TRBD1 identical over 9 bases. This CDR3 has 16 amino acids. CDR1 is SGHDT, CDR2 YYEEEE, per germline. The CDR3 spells CASRRTGVPYNSPPHF. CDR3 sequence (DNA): TGTGCCAGCCGTAGGACAGGGGTTCCCTATAATTCACCCCCCCACTTT.

Written as DNA, the CDR3 is TGTGCCACCAGGGAGGACAGGAACACCGGGGAGCTGTTTTTT. As protein: CATREDRNTGELFF. This chain connects TRBV24-1 to TRBJ2-2; D may be TRBD1 (6 bases). Trimming pared 7 bases from V and 1 base from J, leaving 9 bases between. CDR1 is KGHDR, CDR2 SFDVKD, per germline. The CDR3 runs 14 residues.

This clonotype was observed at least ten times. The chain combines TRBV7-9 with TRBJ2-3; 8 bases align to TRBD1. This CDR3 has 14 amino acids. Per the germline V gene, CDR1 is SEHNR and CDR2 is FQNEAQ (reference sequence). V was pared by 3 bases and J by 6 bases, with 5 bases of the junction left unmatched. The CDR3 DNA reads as TGTGCCAGCAGCTTCAGGACAGGGCGCGATACGCAGTATTTT. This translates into CASSFRTGRDTQYF.